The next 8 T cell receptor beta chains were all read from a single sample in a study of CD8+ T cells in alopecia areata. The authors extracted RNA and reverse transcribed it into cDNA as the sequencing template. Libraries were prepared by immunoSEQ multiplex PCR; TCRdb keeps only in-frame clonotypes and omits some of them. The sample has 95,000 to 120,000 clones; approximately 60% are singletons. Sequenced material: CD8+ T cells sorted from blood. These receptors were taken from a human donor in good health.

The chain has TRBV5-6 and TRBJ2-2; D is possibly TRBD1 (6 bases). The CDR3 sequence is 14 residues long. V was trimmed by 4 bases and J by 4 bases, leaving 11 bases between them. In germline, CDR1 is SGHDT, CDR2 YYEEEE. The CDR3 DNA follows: TGTGCCAGCAGCGCGCAGGGGTCCACCGGGGAGCTGTTTTTT. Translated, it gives CASSAQGSTGELFF.

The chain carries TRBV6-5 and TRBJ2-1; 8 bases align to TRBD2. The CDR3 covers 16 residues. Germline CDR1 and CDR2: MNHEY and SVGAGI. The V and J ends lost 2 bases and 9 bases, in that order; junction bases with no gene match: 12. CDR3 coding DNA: TGTGCCAGCAGTTACGGTTCGCGGGGGGCTCGCGGTGAGCAGTTCTTC. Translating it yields CASSYGSRGARGEQFF.

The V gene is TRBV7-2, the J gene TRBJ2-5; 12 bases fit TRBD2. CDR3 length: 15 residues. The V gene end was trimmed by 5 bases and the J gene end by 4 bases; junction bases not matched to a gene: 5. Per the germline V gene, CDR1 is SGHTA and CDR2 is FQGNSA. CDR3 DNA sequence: TGTGCCAGCAGCCCGAAACTAGCGGGGGGAGAGACCCAGTACTTC. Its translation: CASSPKLAGGETQYF.

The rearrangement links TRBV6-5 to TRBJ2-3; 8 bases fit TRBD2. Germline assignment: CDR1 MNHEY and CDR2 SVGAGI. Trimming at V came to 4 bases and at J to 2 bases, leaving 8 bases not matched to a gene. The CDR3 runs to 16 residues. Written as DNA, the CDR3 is TGTGCCAGCAGTTGGGGGACTAGTAGGTACACAGATACGCAGTATTTT. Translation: CASSWGTSRYTDTQYF.

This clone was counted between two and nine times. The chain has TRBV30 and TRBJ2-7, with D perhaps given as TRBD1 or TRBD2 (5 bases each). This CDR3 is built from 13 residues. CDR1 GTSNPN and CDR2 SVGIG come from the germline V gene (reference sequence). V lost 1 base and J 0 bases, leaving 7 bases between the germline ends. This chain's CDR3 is CAWSGGSSYEQYF. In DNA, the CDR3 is TGTGCCTGGAGTGGGGGGAGCTCCTACGAGCAGTACTTC.

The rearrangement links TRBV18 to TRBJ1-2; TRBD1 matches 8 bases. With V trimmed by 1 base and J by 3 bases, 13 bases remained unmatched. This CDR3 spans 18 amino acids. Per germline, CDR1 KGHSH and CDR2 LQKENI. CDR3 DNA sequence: TGTGCCAGCTCACCACATTTGACAGGGGTCGCCCGGCACTATGGCTACACCTTC. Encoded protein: CASSPHLTGVARHYGYTF.

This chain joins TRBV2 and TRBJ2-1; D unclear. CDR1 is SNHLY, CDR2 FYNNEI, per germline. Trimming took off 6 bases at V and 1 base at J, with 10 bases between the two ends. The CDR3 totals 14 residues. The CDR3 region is CASRARTSYNEQFF. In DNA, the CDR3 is TGTGCCAGCAGAGCCCGTACGTCCTACAATGAGCAGTTCTTC.

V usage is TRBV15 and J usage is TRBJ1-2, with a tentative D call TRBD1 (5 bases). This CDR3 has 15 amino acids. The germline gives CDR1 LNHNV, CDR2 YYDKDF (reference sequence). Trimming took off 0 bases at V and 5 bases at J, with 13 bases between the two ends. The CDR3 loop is CATSREQAEEYGYTF. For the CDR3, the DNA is TGTGCCACCAGCAGAGAACAGGCAGAAGAGTATGGCTACACCTTC.